The entry below describes one TCR beta chain. 5'RACE template switching with UMIs generated TCR beta cDNA. TCRdb re-called the 5' RACE reads and catalogs CDR3 proteins one per entry, DNA excluded. This repertoire includes roughly 430,000 distinct CDR3 sequences. This sample is drawn from a study of T cells expressing NK-cell markers. Study background: Seven HCMV-seropositive donors and one seronegative donor made up the eight sequenced donors.

CDR1 SGHTA and CDR2 FQGTGA come from the germline V gene. The CDR3 runs to 15 residues. The origin of this receptor is a woman aged 18-70 years in good health. The specimen sequenced was blood T cells: a sorted CD56 or NKG2C T cell subset, CD4+ or CD8+ T cells, or bulk PBMC T cells (not recorded which). The rearrangement links TRBV7-3 to TRBJ2-6; TCRdb gives TRBD1 as the D gene, but with no DNA this cannot be confirmed. CDR3 sequence: CASSFGGAGANVLTF.